This T cell receptor (beta chain) was found in a study of human T cells and chemical hapten exposure (dated by TCRdb to the early 2020s). Some background on the complete study: Libraries were combined into a pool for sequencing, and differences in TCR yield between samples came mainly from small differences in library volumes within the pool. This study followed changes in the peripheral blood TCR repertoire in vivo during primary and secondary sensitization of alopecia patients to the hapten diphenylcyclopropenone (DPC). Both TCR alpha and TCR beta chains were sequenced from each blood RNA sample.

This clonotype was seen repeatedly, ten times or more. No antigen is known for it. Base qualities are missing; no much larger clone stands one base away. Paper-wide results and their limitations: After repeated subsampling, changes were observed in the strength of the expansion versus patch-test correlation and in the threshold at which the correlation became significant. DPC sensitization did not change the number of TCRs with a frequency above 1 in 1000, and there was no evidence of changes in global repertoire structure.

The CDR1 and CDR2 encoded by the germline V gene are SGHRS and YFSETQ. There are 15 amino acids in the CDR3, from cysteine to phenylalanine inclusive. Here the CDR3 DNA is all that survives: 45 bases in frame from base 1. For this chain, trimming is 5 bases at the V end and 5 bases at the J end, and the number of junction bases without a gene match is 9. The library was produced with RACE. Instrument on record: NextSeq 500. During library preparation, unique molecular identifiers were attached to individual cDNA molecules so that TCRs could be counted in a quantitative, reproducible way. Processing in the source paper ran as follows. Samples had a median of 95,638 TCRs, with a range from roughly 20,000 to 690,600. The Decombinator software suite was used to annotate V, J and CDR3 in the TCR reads. Every sample was subsampled to the same number of TCRs (28,000) for the PS versus PT1 abundance plots. Expanded TCRs were defined as absent before sensitization and observed at least eight times at the 2-week time point. TCRdb handled the public reads itself, with Q25 trimming in fastp and clone calling in MiXCR, and kept productive beta chains. Identical CDR3 proteins give one entry, which carries the most common genes and DNA. For this entry, the V and J calls and clone size follow TCRdb and not the study's own pipeline. This sample is represented by roughly 43,000 distinct CDR3 sequences; about 4% of them were singletons. Jointly, the top ten make up around 6% of the sample.

The time point label here, explained by the study, means: healthy volunteer bleed at 6 weeks. Unfractionated whole blood was collected in Tempus Blood RNA tubes, and total RNA was extracted from that blood. Roughly 5 healthy volunteers served as TCR sequencing controls and were bled at day 0, 2 weeks and 6 weeks. The chain uses TRBV5-1 and TRBJ2-1, with 8 junctional bases fitting TRBD1. The sequence came from a human donor in good health. Some clones in this sample may be carry-over from other donors' samples. Specimen: whole blood. The CDR3 corresponds to CASRALGQGHNEQFF. At the DNA level, the sequence is TGCGCCAGCAGGGCACTTGGACAGGGTCACAATGAGCAGTTCTTC.